Reported below is one T cell receptor (beta chain). Its target is unknown. The patients all showed relapse after autologous stem cell transplantation, while their brentuximab vedotin exposure varied. This specimen belongs to a study of PD-1 blockade in classical Hodgkin lymphoma. Findings and caveats of the study: The study found complete responders had baseline diversity similar to newly diagnosed patients.

Repertoires were generated with immunoSEQ multiplex PCR, while TCRdb's copy carries only in-frame clones and drops some. The profile shows about 94,000 clones, 85% to 90% of them singletons. From germline, CDR1 is SEHNR and CDR2 FQNEAQ (reference sequence). Trimming removed 9 bases from V and 1 base from J; junction bases left unmatched: 1. The CDR3 is made up of 13 amino acids. Here the sequenced sample was peripheral blood mononuclear cells (PBMCs), taken before the second cycle of nivolumab. The chain recombines TRBV7-9 with TRBJ2-2, with TRBD1 identical over 8 bases. The receptor was derived from a human donor with classical Hodgkin lymphoma. CDR3 sequence (DNA): TGTGCCAGAGGGACAGGGAACACCGGGGAGCTGTTTTTT. Its translation is CARGTGNTGELFF.